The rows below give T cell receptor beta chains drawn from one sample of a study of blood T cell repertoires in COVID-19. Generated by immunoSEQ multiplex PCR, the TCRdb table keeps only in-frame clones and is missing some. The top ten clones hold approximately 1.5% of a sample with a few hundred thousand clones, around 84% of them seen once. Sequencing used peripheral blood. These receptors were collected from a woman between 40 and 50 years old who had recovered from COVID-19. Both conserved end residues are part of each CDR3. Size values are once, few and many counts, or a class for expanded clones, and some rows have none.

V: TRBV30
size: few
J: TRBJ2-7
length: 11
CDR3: CAWSVDRVQYF

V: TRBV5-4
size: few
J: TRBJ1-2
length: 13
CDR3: CASSTTNYYGYTF

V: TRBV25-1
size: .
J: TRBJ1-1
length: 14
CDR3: CASSVQGRGTEAFF

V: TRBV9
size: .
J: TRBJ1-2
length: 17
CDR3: CASSKRSREPGLYGYTF

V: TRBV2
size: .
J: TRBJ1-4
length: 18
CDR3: CASSLPPNLQGRNEKLFF

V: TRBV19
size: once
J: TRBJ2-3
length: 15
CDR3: CASSPRQSSTDTQYF

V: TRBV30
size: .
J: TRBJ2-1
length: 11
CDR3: CAWREENEQFF

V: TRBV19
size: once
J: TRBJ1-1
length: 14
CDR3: CASTTLGGGTEAFF

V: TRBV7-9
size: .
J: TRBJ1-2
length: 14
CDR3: CASSLETGGYGYTF

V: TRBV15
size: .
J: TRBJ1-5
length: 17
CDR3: CATSREGADSSNQPQHF

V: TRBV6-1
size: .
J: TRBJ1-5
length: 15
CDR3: CASSDPRGWGQPQHF

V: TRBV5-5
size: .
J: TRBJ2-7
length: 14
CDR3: CASGGQALTYEQYF

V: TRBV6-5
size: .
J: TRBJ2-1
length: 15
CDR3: CASSHPADSYNEQFF

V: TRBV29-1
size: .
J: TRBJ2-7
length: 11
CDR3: CSVQKTYEQYF

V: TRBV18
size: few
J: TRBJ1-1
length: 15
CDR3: CASSPRADRGTEAFF

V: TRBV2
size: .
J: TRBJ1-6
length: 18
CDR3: CASSANPANTHYNSPLHF

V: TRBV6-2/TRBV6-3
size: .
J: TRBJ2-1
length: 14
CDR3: CASSYSRSYNEQFF

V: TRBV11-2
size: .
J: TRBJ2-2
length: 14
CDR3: CASSLSRGTGELFF

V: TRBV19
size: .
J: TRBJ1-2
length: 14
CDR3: CASSLRDRVHGYTF

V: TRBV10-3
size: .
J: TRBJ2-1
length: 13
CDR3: CAISESPGQEQFF

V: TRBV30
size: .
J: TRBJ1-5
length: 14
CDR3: CAWSTRTGGQPQHF

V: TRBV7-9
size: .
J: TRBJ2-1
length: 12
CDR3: CASSLARDRRFF

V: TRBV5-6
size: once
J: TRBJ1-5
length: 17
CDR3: CASSRWGWTALNQPQHF

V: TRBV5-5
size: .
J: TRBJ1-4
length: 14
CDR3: CASSLVGGSEKLFF

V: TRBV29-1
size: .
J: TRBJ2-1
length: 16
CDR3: CSVEGYRGGSYNEQFF

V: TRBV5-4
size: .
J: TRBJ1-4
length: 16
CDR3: CASSEAGAGQGEKLFF

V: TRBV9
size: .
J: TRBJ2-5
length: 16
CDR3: CASSVEPGTMFQTQYF

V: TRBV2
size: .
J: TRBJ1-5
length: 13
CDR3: CATRGGSNQPQHF

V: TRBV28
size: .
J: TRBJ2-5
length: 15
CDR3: CASSPWQGAWETQYF

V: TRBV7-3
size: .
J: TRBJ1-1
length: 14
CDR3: CASSLTSVNTEAFF

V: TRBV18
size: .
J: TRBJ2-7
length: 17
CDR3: CASSPTIDRDTFDEQYF

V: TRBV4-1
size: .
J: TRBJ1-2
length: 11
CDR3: CASRTVYGYTF

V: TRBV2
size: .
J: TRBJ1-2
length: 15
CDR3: CASRLRYSGSYGYTF

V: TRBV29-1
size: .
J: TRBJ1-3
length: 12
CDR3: CSVGQVGNTIYF

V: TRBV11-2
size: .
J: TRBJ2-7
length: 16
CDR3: CASSGMGGSGYYEQYF

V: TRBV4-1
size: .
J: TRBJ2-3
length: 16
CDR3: CASSQASGGLQDTQYF

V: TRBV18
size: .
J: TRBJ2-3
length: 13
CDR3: CASSLDSTDTQYF

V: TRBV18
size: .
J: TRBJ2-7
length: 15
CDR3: CASSPRQGRNYEQYF

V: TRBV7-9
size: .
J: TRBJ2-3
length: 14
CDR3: CASSSDRVTDTQYF

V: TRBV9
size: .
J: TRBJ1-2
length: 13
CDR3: CASSVVEVGGYTF

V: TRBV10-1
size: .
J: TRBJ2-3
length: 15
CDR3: CASSVSSGGTDTQYF

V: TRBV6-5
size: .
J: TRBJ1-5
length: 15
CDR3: CASSYSGGYNQPQHF

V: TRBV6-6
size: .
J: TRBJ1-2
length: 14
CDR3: CASSDRGRFYGYTF

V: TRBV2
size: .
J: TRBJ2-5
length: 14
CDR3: CASSEGYGQETQYF